This T cell receptor (beta chain) is from a study of blood T cell repertoires in COVID-19 (dated by TCRdb to about 2020). As for the study more broadly: The collaborator samples originated in the United States, Italy and Spain and spanned the acute and convalescent phases of COVID-19. The repertoires were released in a freely available public database intended as a resource for research on the immune response to SARS-CoV-2. The material from the prospective study consisted of cDNA or gDNA derived from T cells, B-cell-depleted T cells, or PBMCs. Samples were obtained from the ongoing ImmuneRACE study (first 160 participants) and from over 1,000 subjects provided by 6 global collaborators. The sample metadata nearly always contained a de-identified subject ID, COVID-19 status, age in years and sex. HLA class I and class II types, where available, came from metadata supplied by the sample provider rather than from assay-based typing. Deeply sampled blood TCRbeta repertoires from subjects exposed to, actively infected with, or recovered from COVID-19 were included in the dataset.

Ends trimmed: V by 4 bases, J by 8 bases; bases unmatched to a gene: 3. From a lookup of the germline V gene, CDR1 and CDR2 are MGHRA and YSYEKL. The CDR3 numbers 14 residues from cysteine through phenylalanine. The retained sequence is limited to the CDR3, 42 bases, with the frame set at the first base. In the case of this clone: The target of this receptor is not known. The sample holds no much larger clone one base away, and base qualities are not on file.

Whole blood was collected in K2EDTA tubes by collaborating institutions according to the institutions' own protocols. For TCRbeta analysis, collaborator samples were shipped as frozen whole blood, as isolated PBMCs, or as DNA extracted from either sample type. Results and caveats for the whole study, not just this receptor: Clinical and demographic metadata were provided uncurated, with the amount varying by source and participant.

TCRbeta CDR3 regions were amplified from genomic DNA using the immunoSEQ Assay, a bias-controlled multiplex PCR. In the paper's pipeline: The number of nucleated cells in each sample was estimated by amplification of reference gene primers within the assay. Sequence reads were collapsed and filtered to measure the absolute abundance of every unique TCRbeta CDR3 rearrangement. For each sample, productive Simpson clonality was calculated as the square root of Simpson's diversity index over productive rearrangements. Not all clones reach the TCRdb copy of this immuneACCESS table, which keeps in-frame sequences only. Checked studies attribute under half of the gap to unresolved V genes and leave the rest unexplained. V and J calls plus clone size are reproduced from that table; the DNA served to infer D and trimming. The sample records 90,000 to 120,000 clones, roughly 88% of which are singletons. The ten biggest clones cover 5.5% to 6.5% of the sample.

Recombination joined TRBV4-1 with TRBJ1-6, and 9 junctional nucleotides match TRBD1. The sample comprised peripheral blood. This sequence was found in a woman aged 55-70 years with acute or convalescent COVID-19. The bases are TGCGCCAGCAGCCCCCGGGACAGGGATTCACCCCTCCACTTT. It is translated as CASSPRDRDSPLHF.